A selection of T cell receptor beta chains follows, all from one sample in a study of blood T cell repertoires in COVID-19. Sequencing used immunoSEQ multiplex PCR; TCRdb keeps in-frame clones, though not all of them. Of under 300,000 clones in the sample, 75% to 90% were seen once. The sequenced sample consisted of PBMCs or T cells enriched from blood (not recorded which). Receptors were obtained from a man aged 40-49 years who had recovered from COVID-19. Each CDR3 is given without its conserved first and last residue. The order of the fields is V gene, CDR3 protein.

TRBV27 | ASSPYRVLEEKLF
TRBV28 | ASSLSTVETNYGYT
TRBV5-1 | ASSPPWGDPNTDTQY
TRBV14 | ASSQPTSGRAWSYNEQF
TRBV10-3 | AISESSGRQDTQY
TRBV29-1 | SVEAGDGSYEQY
TRBV6-6 | ASSYEGTGGYEQY
TRBV5-1 | ASSWHRDNEQF
TRBV28 | ASSLRTVQPQH
TRBV7-2 | ASSLVTGVGQPQH
TRBV18 | ASSPDSSYGYT
TRBV5-5 | ASSLLERDEAF
TRBV27 | ASSSLAGGSYEQY
TRBV9 | ASSVAVAGTEAF
TRBV9 | ASSAGLLEYNEQF
TRBV25-1 | ASSRDRVDYGYT
TRBV12-5 | ASGSSRTSGSIEQY
TRBV14 | ASSDRFDRGRGGYGYT
TRBV10-3 | AISEGLAFYEQY
TRBV6-2/TRBV6-3 | ASSYNRDFPYEQY
TRBV5-1 | ASSFGRVYLLDGYT
TRBV9 | ASSDQGTGGYETQY
TRBV4-1 | ASSQDRAASWGLTDTQY
TRBV6-1 | ASSGNRDRGVGGKGYT
TRBV11-2 | ASSLSSDTQY
TRBV7-6 | ASSHPTTRDQETQY
TRBV4-2 | ASSPIGGGENNEQF
TRBV24-1 | ATSDPPDRGYGNEQY
TRBV18 | ASSPGTGGVYEQY
TRBV5-1 | ASSNTGTGNTEAF
TRBV27 | ASSGRAVYNEQF
TRBV11-2 | ASSLRGTANEKLF
TRBV3-1/TRBV3-2 | ASSRQTGVNEKLF
TRBV28 | ASRRRGGGSEQY
TRBV5-1 | ASSSRTSGTDTQY
TRBV4-1 | ASSQTGIYGYT
TRBV11-2 | ASSEGTGIGNSPLH
TRBV5-1 | ASSFELSEDTQY
TRBV2 | ASSEMGEDTEAF
TRBV4-3 | ASSQEWLVNQGYNEQF
TRBV29-1 | SVEDPGRGRNTIY
TRBV11-3 | ASSLGGMGNSPLH